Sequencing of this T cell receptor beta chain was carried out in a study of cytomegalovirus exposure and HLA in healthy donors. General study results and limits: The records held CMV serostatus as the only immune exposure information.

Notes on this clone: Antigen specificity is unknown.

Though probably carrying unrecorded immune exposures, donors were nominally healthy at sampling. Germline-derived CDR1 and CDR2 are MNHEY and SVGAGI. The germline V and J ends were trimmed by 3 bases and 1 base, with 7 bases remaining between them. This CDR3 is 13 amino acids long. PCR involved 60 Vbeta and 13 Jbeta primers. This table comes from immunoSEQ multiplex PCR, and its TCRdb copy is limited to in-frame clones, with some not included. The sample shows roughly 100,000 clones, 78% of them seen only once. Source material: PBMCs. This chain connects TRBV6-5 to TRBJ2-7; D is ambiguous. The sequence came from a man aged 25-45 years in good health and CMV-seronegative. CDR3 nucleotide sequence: TGTGCCAGCAGTTATGAGTATTCCTACGAGCAGTACTTC. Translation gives CASSYEYSYEQYF.